This record concerns one TCR beta chain sequence. The CDR3 sequence is 13 residues long. Germline loops: CDR1 SGHTA, CDR2 FQGNSA. The germline V and J ends were trimmed by 0 bases and 7 bases, with 7 bases remaining between them. The sample comes from a study of CD8 T cells in Susac syndrome. From blood CD8+ and CD4+ T cells, the TCR beta chain was sequenced. TEMRA cells were enriched by FACS, and CD4+ and CD8+ T cells were negatively isolated. cDNA came from around 0.54 to 1 ug RNA primed by random hexamers. TCRdb recomputed calls from the immunoSEQ multiplex PCR reads with MiXCR, one row per CDR3 protein. There are 150,000 to 200,000 distinct CDR3 sequences in the sample; approximately 94% occur only once, and roughly 0.099% lies in the top ten.

The J gene is TRBJ1-5, the V gene TRBV7-2, with a possible D match to TRBD1 (5 bases). Sequenced material: CD4+ T cells from PBMCs. This TCR was recovered from a human donor with multiple sclerosis. The CDR3 DNA reads TGTGCCAGCAGCTTAGCCCAGGGCCAGCCCCAGCATTTT. It yields the protein CASSLAQGQPQHF.